These 16 T cell receptor beta chains were sequenced from one sample in a study of shared clonotypes between healthy human individuals. Produced via immunoSEQ multiplex PCR; TCRdb's table is partial and in-frame only. This sample yields 600,000 or so clones, of which roughly 98% are seen a single time; less than 0.35% belongs to the top ten. CD45RO negativity and positive selection for CCR7 defined naive CD8 cells, a population that excluded terminally differentiated effector memory CD45RA+ cells. Sequences were obtained from naive CD8+ T cells sorted from blood. The receptors shown here come from a man in his thirties or forties in good health.

The rearrangement links TRBV29-1 to TRBJ2-5; D call uncertain. Trimming took 4 bases from V and 0 from J, leaving 18 bases between them. The CDR3 contains 16 residues. The germline gives CDR1 SQVTM, CDR2 ANQGSEA. CDR3 amino acids: CSVVDPQTVDQETQYF. The CDR3 DNA sequence: TGCAGCGTTGTAGACCCCCAAACCGTGGACCAAGAGACCCAGTACTTC.

The chain has TRBV11-2 and TRBJ2-7, with a possible D match to TRBD1 (6 bases). The germline V gene encodes CDR1 SGHAT and CDR2 FQNNGV. CDR3 length: 14 amino acids. Trimming took off 1 base at V and 4 bases at J, with 11 bases between the two ends. The CDR3 loop is CASSLVWTEYEQYF. DNA of the CDR3: TGTGCCAGCAGCTTAGTCTGGACAGAATACGAGCAGTACTTC.

V and J are TRBV6-6 and TRBJ1-1, with D unclear. Germline CDR1 reads MNHNY; CDR2 reads SVGAGI (reference sequence). The length of the CDR3 is 15 residues. The V gene lost 1 base and the J gene lost 0 bases, with 9 bases spanning the gap. DNA for the CDR3: TGTGCCAGCAGTTACTTCGGGGATTTGAACACTGAAGCTTTCTTT. Amino acid sequence: CASSYFGDLNTEAFF.

The gene calls are TRBV4-3 and TRBJ1-2, with TRBD1 matching 11 bases. Trimming at V came to 0 bases and at J to 7 bases, leaving 7 bases not matched to a gene. This CDR3 contains 16 residues. CDR1 is LGHNA and CDR2 is YSLEER in the germline V gene. This CDR3 is CASSQDLRTGGVGYTF. CDR3 nucleotides: TGCGCCAGCAGCCAAGACCTCAGGACAGGGGGCGTTGGCTACACCTTC.

The chain carries TRBV7-3 and TRBJ2-1, with 7 bases aligning to TRBD2. CDR1 and CDR2 from the germline V gene are SGHTA and FQGTGA. V shed 5 bases, J shed 0 bases, and the junction held 7 bases outside the gene matches. This CDR3 is 16 amino acids long. The CDR3: CASSTTSASSYNEQFF. The CDR3, as DNA: TGTGCCAGCAGCACCACTAGCGCCAGCTCCTACAATGAGCAGTTCTTC. The full variable domain, with the rest looked up from reference TRBV7-3 and TRBJ2-1, is GAGVSQTPSNKVTEKGKYVELRCDPISGHTALYWYRQSLGQGPEFLIYFQGTGAADDSGLPNDRFFAVRPEGSVSTLKIQRTERGDSAVYLCASSTTSASSYNEQFFGPGTRLTVL.

The V call is TRBV6-5, the J call TRBJ1-2; weak D call: TRBD1 (6 bases). The CDR3 contains 15 residues. CDR1 and CDR2 (germline): MNHEY, SVGAGI. Between the trimmed V and J ends, which lost 0 bases and 6 bases, there was a span of 14 bases. CDR3 protein: CASSYSIPGEDGYTF. The CDR3 nucleotides are TGTGCCAGCAGTTACTCGATCCCAGGGGAGGATGGCTACACCTTC.

The chain employs TRBV7-8 and TRBJ2-2; 7 nucleotides agree with TRBD2. This CDR3 contains 15 residues. With 5 bases clipped from V and 5 bases from J, the junction kept 8 bases outside the gene matches. Germline CDR1 and CDR2: SGHVS and FQNEAQ. The CDR3 loop reads CASSLRTSPTGELFF. In DNA, the CDR3 is TGTGCCAGCAGCCTACGGACTAGTCCAACCGGGGAGCTGTTTTTT.

About this clone: Other DNA sequences in this specimen translate into the identical CDR3. V usage is TRBV29-1 and J usage is TRBJ2-1, with D uncertain. The CDR3 length is 14 residues. Germline CDR1 is SQVTM and CDR2 is ANQGSEA. V lost 3 bases, J lost 2 bases, and 11 bases lay in between. The CDR3 loop reads CSVDGLAAYNEQFF. CDR3 coding DNA: TGCAGCGTTGACGGGTTAGCTGCCTACAATGAGCAGTTCTTC.

The V gene is TRBV7-2, the J gene TRBJ2-7; D not certain. The V end lost 3 bases, the J end lost 0 bases, and 9 bases lay between the germline ends. The CDR3 is 14 amino acids. Per germline, CDR1 SGHTA and CDR2 FQGNSA. CDR3 sequence: CASSFPGHSYEQYF. CDR3 nucleotides: TGTGCCAGCAGCTTTCCGGGCCACTCCTACGAGCAGTACTTC.

The chain has TRBV5-1 and TRBJ2-7, with TRBD1 matching 9 bases. The CDR3 length is 14 residues. V shed 4 bases and J 3 bases; nucleotides not matched to a gene: 5. Germline CDR1 and CDR2: SGHRS and YFSETQ. This chain's CDR3 is CASSPTTGGYEQYF. CDR3 DNA: TGCGCCAGCAGCCCTACGACAGGGGGCTACGAGCAGTACTTC.

The genes are TRBV7-9 and TRBJ2-1; 11 positions match TRBD2. The CDR3 is 17 residues long. Germline CDR1 is SEHNR and CDR2 is FQNEAQ (reference sequence). V shed 5 bases and J 6 bases; nucleotides not matched to a gene: 12. The CDR3 is CASSPNIGTSGFNEQFF. The DNA of the CDR3 is TGTGCCAGCAGCCCTAACATTGGGACTAGCGGATTCAATGAGCAGTTCTTC.

The genes are TRBV29-1 and TRBJ1-4; D is ambiguous. CDR1 and CDR2 from the germline V gene are SQVTM and ANQGSEA. V lost 0 bases and J 5 bases, leaving 10 bases between the germline ends. The CDR3 is made up of 14 amino acids. The CDR3 sequence: CSVEEAAENEKLFF. The DNA of the CDR3 is TGCAGCGTTGAAGAGGCCGCCGAGAATGAAAAACTGTTTTTT.

Comment on this clone: At one of its ends the junction is not consistent with the germline gene, which may arise from a read error. This chain joins TRBV9 and TRBJ2-4; 10 bases map to TRBD2. CDR3 size: 11 residues. CDR1 is SGDLS and CDR2 is YYNGEE in the germline V gene. The DNA for the CDR3 is TGTGCCAGCAGCGACACTAGCGGGAAAGAATTC. It codes for CASSDTSGKEF.

The chain combines TRBV7-6 with TRBJ2-7; TRBD2 matches 13 bases. The CDR3 has 16 residues. In germline, CDR1 is SGHVS, CDR2 FNYEAQ. The junction had 9 bases not matched to a gene; V was cut back by 6 bases and J by 4 bases. This chain's CDR3 is CASSESTSGRLYEQYF. The CDR3 region has the DNA TGTGCCAGCAGTGAATCGACTAGCGGGAGGCTATACGAGCAGTACTTC.

The CDR3 loop reads CASSPWAGPGNTEAFF. The CDR3 nucleotides are TGTGCCAGCAGCCCGTGGGCAGGTCCGGGGAACACTGAAGCTTTCTTT. The V gene is TRBV7-6, the J gene TRBJ1-1; D gene uncertain. Trimming cost V 5 bases and J 1 base, with 17 bases left between them. CDR1 SGHVS and CDR2 FNYEAQ come from the germline V gene. The CDR3 is 16 residues long.

CDR3 protein: CASSFGTGARGGYTF. The CDR3 coding sequence is TGTGCCAGCAGCTTTGGGACGGGGGCGCGAGGTGGCTACACCTTC. The genes are TRBV5-4 and TRBJ1-2, with a possible D match to TRBD1 (6 bases). In germline, CDR1 is SGHNT, CDR2 YYREEE (reference sequence). The ends were cut back, 2 bases at V and 7 bases at J, with 18 bases in the middle. The CDR3 sequence is 15 residues long.